This paragraph reports one T cell receptor (beta chain). These data are taken from a study of OX40 agonist ivuxolimab in advanced cancers. Overall study context: Ivuxolimab, an agonist antibody against OX40 (CD134), was given to patients. Patient treatment consisted of intravenous ivuxolimab administration every 2 weeks at 0.01 to 10 mg/kg. A male proportion of over 75% was recorded, with mean age 60 years and range roughly 23 to 79.

In germline, CDR1 is MNHNS, CDR2 SASEGT. V shed 7 bases and J 4 bases; nucleotides not matched to a gene: 10. CDR3 size: 15 residues. Sequencing used immunoSEQ multiplex PCR; TCRdb keeps in-frame clones, though not all of them. This table holds just over 40,000 clones, more than 75% found once. The chain recombines TRBV6-1 with TRBJ1-5; 7 positions match TRBD1. This specimen consisted of CD4+ or CD8+ T cells sorted from blood, obtained in a trial of the OX40 agonist ivuxolimab. This sequence was found in an adult with an advanced solid tumor such as melanoma, head and neck, liver or kidney cancer. For the CDR3, the DNA is TGTGCCAGCAAGGGGGCCGAGGTAGGGAATCAGCCCCAGCATTTT. It encodes CASKGAEVGNQPQHF.